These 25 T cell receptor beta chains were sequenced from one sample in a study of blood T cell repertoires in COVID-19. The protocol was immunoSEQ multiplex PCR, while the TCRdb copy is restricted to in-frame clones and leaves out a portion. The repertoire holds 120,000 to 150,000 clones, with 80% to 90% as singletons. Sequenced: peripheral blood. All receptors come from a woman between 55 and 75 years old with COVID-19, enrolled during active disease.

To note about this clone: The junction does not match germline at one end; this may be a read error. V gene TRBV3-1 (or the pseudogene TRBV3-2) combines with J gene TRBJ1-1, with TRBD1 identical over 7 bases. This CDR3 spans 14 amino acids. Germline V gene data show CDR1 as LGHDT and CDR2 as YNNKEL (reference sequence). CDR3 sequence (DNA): TGTGCCAGCAGTCAAGGGACAGCGAACACTGAAGCTTTCTTT. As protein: CASSQGTANTEAFF.

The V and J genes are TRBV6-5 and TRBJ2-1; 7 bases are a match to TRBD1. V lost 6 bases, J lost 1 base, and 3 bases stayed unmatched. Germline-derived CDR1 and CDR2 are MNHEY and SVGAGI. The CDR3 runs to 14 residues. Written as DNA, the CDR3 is TGTGCCAGCAGAAGACAGGGTTCCTACAATGAGCAGTTCTTC. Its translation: CASRRQGSYNEQFF.

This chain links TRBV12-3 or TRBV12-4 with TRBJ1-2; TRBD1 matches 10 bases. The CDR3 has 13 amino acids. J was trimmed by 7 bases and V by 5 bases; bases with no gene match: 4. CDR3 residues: CASSTGTGVGYTF. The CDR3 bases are TGTGCCAGCAGTACAGGGACAGGGGTTGGCTACACCTTC.

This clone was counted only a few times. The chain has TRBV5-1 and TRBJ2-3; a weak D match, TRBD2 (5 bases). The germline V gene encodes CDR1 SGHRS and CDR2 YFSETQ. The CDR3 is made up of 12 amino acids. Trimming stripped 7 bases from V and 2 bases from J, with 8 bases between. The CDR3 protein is CASLDSTDTQYF. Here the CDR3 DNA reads TGCGCCAGCTTGGACTCCACAGATACGCAGTATTTT.

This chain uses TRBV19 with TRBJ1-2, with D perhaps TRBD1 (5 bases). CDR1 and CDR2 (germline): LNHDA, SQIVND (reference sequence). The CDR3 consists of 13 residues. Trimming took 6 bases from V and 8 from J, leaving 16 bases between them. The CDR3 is CASSPGGIWGYTF. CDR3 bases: TGTGCCAGTAGCCCCGGGGGAATATGGGGCTACACCTTC.

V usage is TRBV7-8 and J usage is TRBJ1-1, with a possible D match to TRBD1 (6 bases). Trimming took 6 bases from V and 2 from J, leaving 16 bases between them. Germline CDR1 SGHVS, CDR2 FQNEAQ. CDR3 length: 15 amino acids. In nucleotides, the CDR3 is TGTGCCAGCAGTGTCATAGGGGGGGCTAACACTGAAGCTTTCTTT. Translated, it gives CASSVIGGANTEAFF.

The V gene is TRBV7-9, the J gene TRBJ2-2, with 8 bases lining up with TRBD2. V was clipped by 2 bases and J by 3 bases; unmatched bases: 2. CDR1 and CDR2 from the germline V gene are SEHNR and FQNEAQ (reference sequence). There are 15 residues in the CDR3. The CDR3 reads CASSLQAGDTGELFF. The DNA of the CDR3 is TGTGCCAGCAGCTTACAAGCGGGGGACACCGGGGAGCTGTTTTTT.

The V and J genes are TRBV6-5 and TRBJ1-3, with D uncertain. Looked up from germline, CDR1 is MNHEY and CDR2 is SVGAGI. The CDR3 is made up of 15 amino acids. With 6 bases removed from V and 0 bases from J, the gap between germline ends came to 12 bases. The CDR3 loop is CASSLLGISGNTIYF. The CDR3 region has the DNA TGTGCCAGCAGCCTTTTGGGCATCTCTGGAAACACCATATATTTT.

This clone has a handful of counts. CDR3 nucleotide sequence: TGTGCCAGCAGTTTCTACCCAAACACTGAAGCTTTCTTT. Protein sequence: CASSFYPNTEAFF. The V call is TRBV6-2 or TRBV6-3, the J call TRBJ1-1; D gene unclear. V dropped 4 bases and J dropped 2 bases, with 8 bases sitting between them. The CDR3 spans 13 residues. CDR1 is MNHEY, CDR2 SVGEGT, per germline.

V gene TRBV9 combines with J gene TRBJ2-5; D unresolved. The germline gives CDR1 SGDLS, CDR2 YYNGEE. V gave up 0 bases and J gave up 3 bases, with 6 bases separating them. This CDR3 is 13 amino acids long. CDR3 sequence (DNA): TGTGCCAGCAGCGTAGGGCTCGAAGAGACCCAGTACTTC. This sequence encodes CASSVGLEETQYF.

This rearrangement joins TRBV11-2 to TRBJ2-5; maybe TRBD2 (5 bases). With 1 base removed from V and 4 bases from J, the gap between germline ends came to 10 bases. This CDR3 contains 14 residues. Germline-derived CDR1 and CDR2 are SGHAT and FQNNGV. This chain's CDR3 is CASSLATSGETQYF. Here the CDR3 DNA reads TGTGCCAGCAGCTTAGCCACTAGTGGAGAGACCCAGTACTTC.

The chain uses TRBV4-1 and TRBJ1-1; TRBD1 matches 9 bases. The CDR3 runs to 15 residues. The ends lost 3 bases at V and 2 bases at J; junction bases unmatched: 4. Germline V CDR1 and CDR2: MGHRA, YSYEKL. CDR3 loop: CASSHVQGANTEAFF. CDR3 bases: TGCGCCAGCAGCCACGTACAGGGGGCAAACACTGAAGCTTTCTTT.

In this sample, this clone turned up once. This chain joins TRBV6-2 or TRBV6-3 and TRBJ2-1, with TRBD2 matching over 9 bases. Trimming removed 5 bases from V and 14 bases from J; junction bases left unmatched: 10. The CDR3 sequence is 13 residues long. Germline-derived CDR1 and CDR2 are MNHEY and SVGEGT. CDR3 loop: CASSTGLAESKFF. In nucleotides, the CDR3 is TGTGCCAGCAGTACGGGACTAGCCGAGTCGAAGTTCTTC.

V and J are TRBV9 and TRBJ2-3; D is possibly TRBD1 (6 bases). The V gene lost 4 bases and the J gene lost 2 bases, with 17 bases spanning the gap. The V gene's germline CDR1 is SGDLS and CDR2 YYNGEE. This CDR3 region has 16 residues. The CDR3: CASSISGQSPTDTQYF. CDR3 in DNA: TGTGCCAGCAGCATTTCCGGACAGAGCCCCACAGATACGCAGTATTTT.

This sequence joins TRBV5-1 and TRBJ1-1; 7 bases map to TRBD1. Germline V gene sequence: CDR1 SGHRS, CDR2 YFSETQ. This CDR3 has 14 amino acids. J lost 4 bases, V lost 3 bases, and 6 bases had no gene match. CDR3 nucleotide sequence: TGCGCCAGCAGCTCCGACAGGGTGGTCACTGAAGCTTTCTTT. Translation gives CASSSDRVVTEAFF.

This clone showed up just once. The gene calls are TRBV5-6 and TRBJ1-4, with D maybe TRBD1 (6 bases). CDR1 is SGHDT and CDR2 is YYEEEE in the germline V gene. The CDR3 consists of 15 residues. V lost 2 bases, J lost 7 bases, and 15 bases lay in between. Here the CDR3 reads CASSFSGARGEKLFF. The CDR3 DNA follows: TGTGCCAGCAGCTTTTCAGGGGCGCGCGGTGAAAAACTGTTTTTT.

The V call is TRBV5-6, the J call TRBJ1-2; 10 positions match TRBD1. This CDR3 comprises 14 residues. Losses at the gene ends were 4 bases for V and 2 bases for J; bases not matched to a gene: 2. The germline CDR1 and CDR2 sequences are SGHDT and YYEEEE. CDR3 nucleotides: TGTGCCAGCAGCCTGGGACAGGGGAACTATGGCTACACCTTC. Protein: CASSLGQGNYGYTF.

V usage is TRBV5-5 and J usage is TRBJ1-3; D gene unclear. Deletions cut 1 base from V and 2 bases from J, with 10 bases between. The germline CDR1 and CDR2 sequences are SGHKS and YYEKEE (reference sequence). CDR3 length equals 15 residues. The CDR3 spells CASSLMGEAGNTIYF. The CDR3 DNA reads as TGTGCCAGCAGCTTGATGGGTGAGGCTGGAAACACCATATATTTT. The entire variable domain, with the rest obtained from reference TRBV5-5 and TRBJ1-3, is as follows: DAGVTQSPTHLIKTRGQQVTLRCSPISGHKSVSWYQQVLGQGPQFIFQYYEKEERGRGNFPDRFSARQFPNYSSELNVNALLLGDSALYLCASSLMGEAGNTIYFGEGSWLTVV.

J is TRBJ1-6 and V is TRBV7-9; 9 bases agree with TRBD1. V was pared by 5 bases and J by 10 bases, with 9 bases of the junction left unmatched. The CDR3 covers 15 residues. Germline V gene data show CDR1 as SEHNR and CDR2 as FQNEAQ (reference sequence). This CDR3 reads CASSPTGTGSSPLHF. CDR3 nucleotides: TGTGCCAGCAGCCCTACCGGGACAGGGAGCTCACCCCTCCACTTT.

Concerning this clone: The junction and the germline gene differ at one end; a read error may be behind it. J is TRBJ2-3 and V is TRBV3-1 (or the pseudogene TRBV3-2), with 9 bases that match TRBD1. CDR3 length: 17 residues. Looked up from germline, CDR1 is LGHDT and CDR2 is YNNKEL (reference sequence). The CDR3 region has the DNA TGTGCCAGCAGCAAAGACAGGGGGGTTACCTACACAGATACGCAGTATTTT. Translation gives CASSKDRGVTYTDTQYF.

In nucleotides, the CDR3 is TGTGCCAGCAGTGCCCCACTCGGTAGTCCTTATAATTCACCCCTCCACTTT. Amino acids: CASSAPLGSPYNSPLHF. V is TRBV5-5 and J is TRBJ1-6, with no clear D. In germline, CDR1 is SGHKS, CDR2 YYEKEE (reference sequence). The CDR3 totals 17 residues. V shed 5 bases and J shed 4 bases, with 19 bases lying between them.

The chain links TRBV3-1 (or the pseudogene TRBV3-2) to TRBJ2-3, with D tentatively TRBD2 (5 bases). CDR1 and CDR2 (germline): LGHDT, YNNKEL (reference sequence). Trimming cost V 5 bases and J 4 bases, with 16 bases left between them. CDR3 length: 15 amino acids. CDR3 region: CASSYTAEDADTQYF. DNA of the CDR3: TGTGCCAGCAGCTACACGGCGGAGGATGCAGATACGCAGTATTTT.

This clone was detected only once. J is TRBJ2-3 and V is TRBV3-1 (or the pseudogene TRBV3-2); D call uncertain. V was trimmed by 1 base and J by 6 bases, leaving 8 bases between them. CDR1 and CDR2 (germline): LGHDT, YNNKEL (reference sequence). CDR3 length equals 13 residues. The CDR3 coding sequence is TGTGCCAGCAGCCAAGCGAGTCGGGATACGCAGTATTTT. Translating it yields CASSQASRDTQYF.

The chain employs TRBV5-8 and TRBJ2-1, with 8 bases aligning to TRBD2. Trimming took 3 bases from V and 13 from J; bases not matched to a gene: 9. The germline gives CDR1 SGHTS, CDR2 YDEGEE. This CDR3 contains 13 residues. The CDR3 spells CASSSLVRGGQFF. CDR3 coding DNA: TGTGCCAGCAGCTCATTAGTCCGGGGGGGCCAGTTCTTC.

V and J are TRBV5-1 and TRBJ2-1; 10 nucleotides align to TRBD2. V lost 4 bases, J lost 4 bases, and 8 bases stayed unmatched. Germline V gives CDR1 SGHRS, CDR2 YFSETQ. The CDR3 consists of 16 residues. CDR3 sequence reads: CASSPELAGKYNEQFF. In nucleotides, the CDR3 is TGCGCCAGCAGCCCAGAACTAGCGGGGAAATACAATGAGCAGTTCTTC.